These 8 T cell receptor beta chains originate from one sample sequenced in a study of blood T cell repertoires in COVID-19. Some clones are missing from TCRdb's copy, which holds only in-frame ones; the method was immunoSEQ multiplex PCR. The sample lists fewer than 350,000 clones, about 90% occurring once. Input material: PBMCs or T cells enriched from blood (not recorded which). These receptors all stem from a woman in her twenties or thirties with acute COVID-19.

This clone was seen a single time. This rearrangement joins TRBV4-2 to TRBJ1-2; no clear D. CDR1 LGHNA and CDR2 YNFKEQ come from the germline V gene. V was trimmed by 0 bases and J by 0 bases, leaving 8 bases between them. The CDR3 sequence is 15 residues long. DNA of the CDR3: TGTGCCAGCAGCCAAGATGAGAAGTCTAACTATGGCTACACCTTC. Its protein is CASSQDEKSNYGYTF.

The chain couples TRBV30 to TRBJ2-1; TRBD2 is a possible D gene (6 bases). Germline V lookup: CDR1 GTSNPN, CDR2 SVGIG (reference sequence). The length of the CDR3 is 14 residues. The germline V and J ends were trimmed by 4 bases and 4 bases, with 14 bases remaining between them. The CDR3 spells CAWKGRDWYNEQFF. As DNA, the CDR3 is TGTGCCTGGAAGGGGCGGGATTGGTACAATGAGCAGTTCTTC.

This sequence joins TRBV6-5 and TRBJ1-6, with D perhaps matching TRBD1 (6 bases). The germline CDR1 and CDR2 sequences are MNHEY and SVGAGI. V was clipped by 6 bases and J by 3 bases, with 12 bases between them. The CDR3 loop spans 15 amino acids. The CDR3 sequence is CASSSGQFYNSPLHF. The CDR3 bases are TGTGCCAGCAGCTCTGGACAGTTCTATAATTCACCCCTCCACTTT.

The chain employs TRBV9 and TRBJ1-3; tentatively, D is TRBD1 (6 bases). The length of the CDR3 is 15 residues. From germline, CDR1 is SGDLS and CDR2 YYNGEE. Trimming pared 1 base from V and 0 bases from J, leaving 8 bases between. The CDR3 spells CASSVQGYSGNTIYF. For the CDR3, the DNA is TGTGCCAGCAGCGTACAGGGGTACTCTGGAAACACCATATATTTT.

This clone has just one count. The chain joins TRBV5-5 to TRBJ1-2; TRBD1 matches 9 bases. V shed 4 bases, J shed 5 bases, and the junction held 9 bases outside the gene matches. Germline V gene data show CDR1 as SGHKS and CDR2 as YYEKEE (reference sequence). CDR3 length equals 15 residues. CDR3 residues: CASSPQQGAGYGYTF. In DNA form, the CDR3 reads TGTGCCAGCAGCCCACAACAGGGGGCGGGGTATGGCTACACCTTC.

Sample share makes this clone medium-sized. Other nucleotide sequences in the sample specify the same CDR3. CDR3 nucleotide sequence: TGTGCCAGCAGACCCACAGGGGGGTCACCCCTCCACTTT. This gives the protein CASRPTGGSPLHF. The genes are TRBV28 and TRBJ1-6; 8 nucleotides align to TRBD1. After removal of 6 bases from V and 10 bases from J, the junction contained 5 bases not matched to a gene. The germline gives CDR1 MDHEN, CDR2 SYDVKM. The CDR3 contains 13 residues.

The chain links TRBV5-1 to TRBJ2-7; D gene unclear. V was clipped by 0 bases and J by 5 bases, with 15 bases between them. The CDR3 has 15 amino acids. Germline V gene data show CDR1 as SGHRS and CDR2 as YFSETQ. CDR3 loop: CASSLDDIPGHEQYF. The CDR3 DNA reads TGCGCCAGCAGCTTGGATGATATCCCTGGCCACGAGCAGTACTTC.

This clone was counted between two and nine times. V and J are TRBV27 and TRBJ2-7, with 8 nucleotides matching TRBD2. The CDR3 contains 14 residues. The trim removed 7 bases at V and 6 bases at J, leaving 11 bases unmatched. The germline gives CDR1 MNHEY, CDR2 SMNVEV (reference sequence). The CDR3 nucleotides are TGTGCCAGCACCCGAGGGGGGACTAGGGGCGAGCAGTACTTC. Amino acid sequence: CASTRGGTRGEQYF.